A selection of T cell receptor beta chains follows, all from one sample in a study of radiotherapy plus CTLA-4 blockade in lung cancer. Data came from immunoSEQ multiplex PCR; TCRdb stores just in-frame clones and leaves some out. The table records 60,000 to 75,000 clones, 60% to 80% of them present only once. The sample was peripheral blood, taken from a patient treated with radiotherapy plus ipilimumab. The receptors originated from a human donor with non-small cell lung cancer whose response to radiotherapy plus ipilimumab could not be evaluated. Some clones in this sample may be carry-over from other donors' samples. CDR3s include the opening cysteine and the closing phenylalanine or tryptophan. A D gene is named only where the DNA matches it firmly. Part of the rows lack a size; the others show once, few, many or a class for expanded clones.

v_call	cdr3_length	j_call	d_call	clone_size	cdr3_nt	cdr3_aa
TRBV27	14	TRBJ2-7	NA	few	TGTGCCAGCAGTAAAGGGACTCGTGCCTACGAGCAGTACTTC	CASSKGTRAYEQYF
TRBV7-9	13	TRBJ2-7	NA	once	TGTGCCAGTAACAGGGAACCTGTCGAGGAGCAGTACTTC	CASNREPVEEQYF
TRBV7-6	12	TRBJ2-3	TRBD1	NA	TGTGCCAGCAGCTTGCACAGGGGTACGCAGTATTTT	CASSLHRGTQYF
TRBV4-3	15	TRBJ1-2	NA	NA	TGCGCCAGCAGCCAACGGCGAGACAGATTCTATGGCTACACCTTC	CASSQRRDRFYGYTF
TRBV4-3	14	TRBJ1-4	TRBD1	few	TGCGCCAGCAGCCCGGACAGGGGTAGAGAAAAACTGTTTTTT	CASSPDRGREKLFF
TRBV19	14	TRBJ1-5	NA	NA	TGTGCCAGTAAAGCAAGGGGCGGAAATCAGCCCCAGCATTTT	CASKARGGNQPQHF
TRBV5-4	16	TRBJ2-7	TRBD2	NA	TGTGCCAGCAGCTGGGGGAGGGCTAGCGGGGTGGACGAGCAGTACTTC	CASSWGRASGVDEQYF
TRBV29-1	14	TRBJ1-2	NA	NA	TGCAGCGTTGAACTACAGGCGCCCCTTTATGGCTACACCTTC	CSVELQAPLYGYTF
TRBV2	15	TRBJ2-7	NA	NA	TGTGCCAGCAGTGAATGGGGGCCCCTATCCTACGAGCAGTACTTC	CASSEWGPLSYEQYF
TRBV25-1	15	TRBJ2-3	NA	NA	TGTGCCAGCAGTGGCGGGTGGACAGGCACAGATACGCAGTATTTT	CASSGGWTGTDTQYF
TRBV19	16	TRBJ1-1	NA	NA	TGTGCCAGTAGTATCCTCACAGCGGAACTGAACACTGAAGCTTTCTTT	CASSILTAELNTEAFF
TRBV7-9	12	TRBJ1-2	NA	NA	TGTGCCAGCAGCCTTCGGGACTATGGCTACACCTTC	CASSLRDYGYTF
TRBV2	16	TRBJ2-7	NA	NA	TGTGCCAGCAGTGAACTTCCGACAGACCCCTCCTACGAGCAGTACTTC	CASSELPTDPSYEQYF
TRBV5-1	15	TRBJ2-7	TRBD1	NA	TGCGCCAGCAGCTTGCCGGGACAGGGCGGGTACGAGCAGTACTTC	CASSLPGQGGYEQYF
TRBV19	15	TRBJ1-1	NA	few	TGTGCCAGTAGTACTCAACAGGGATCGAACACTGAAGCTTTCTTT	CASSTQQGSNTEAFF
TRBV6-6	14	TRBJ2-7	TRBD1	NA	TGTGCCAGCAGTCACGACAGGGGGGCCTACGAGCAGTACTTC	CASSHDRGAYEQYF
TRBV7-3	15	TRBJ2-2	TRBD1	NA	TGTGCCAGCAGCCGCCGGGACAGGGGGACCGGGGAGCTGTTTTTT	CASSRRDRGTGELFF